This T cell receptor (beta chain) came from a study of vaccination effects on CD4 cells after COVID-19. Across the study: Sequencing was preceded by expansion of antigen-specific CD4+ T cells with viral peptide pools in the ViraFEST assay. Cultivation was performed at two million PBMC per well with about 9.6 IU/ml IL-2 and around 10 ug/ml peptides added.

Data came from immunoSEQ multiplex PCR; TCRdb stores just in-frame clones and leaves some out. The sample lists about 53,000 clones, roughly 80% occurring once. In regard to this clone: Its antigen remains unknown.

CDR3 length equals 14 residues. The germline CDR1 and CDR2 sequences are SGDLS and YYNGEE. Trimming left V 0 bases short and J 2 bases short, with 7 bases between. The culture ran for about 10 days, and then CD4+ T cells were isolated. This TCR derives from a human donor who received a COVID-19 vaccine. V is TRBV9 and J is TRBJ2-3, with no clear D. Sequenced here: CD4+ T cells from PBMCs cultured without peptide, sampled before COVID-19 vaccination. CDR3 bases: TGTGCCAGCAGCGTAGACACATACACAGATACGCAGTATTTT. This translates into CASSVDTYTDTQYF. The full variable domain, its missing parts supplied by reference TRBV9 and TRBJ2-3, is DSGVTQTPKHLITATGQRVTLRCSPRSGDLSVYWYQQSLDQGLQFLIQYYNGEERAKGNILERFSAQQFPDLHSELNLSSLELGDSALYFCASSVDTYTDTQYFGPGTRLTVL.